This paragraph reports one T cell receptor (beta chain). The data originate from a study of a mutant IDH1 vaccine in newly diagnosed glioma. Study-level background: There were approximately 62% males and around 40% females among treated patients, whose mean age was roughly 40 years. Previous treatment comprised radiotherapy, temozolomide, or both, mostly both.

Time point meaning: baseline, week 1 (first vaccination visit). Described treatment: pre-vaccination baseline after standard-of-care therapy. The method was immunoSEQ multiplex PCR; TCRdb's version includes in-frame clones alone and lacks a portion of them. Of about 88,000 clones in the sample, about 80% were seen once. The origin of this receptor is a middle-aged man with glioma. Some clones in this sample may be carry-over from other donors' samples. Sequencing used PBMCs, obtained from a glioma patient treated with radiotherapy, temozolomide or both.

The CDR3 loop reads CASSQVRGANEKLFF. The CDR3 nucleotides read TGTGCCAGCAGCCAAGTTCGCGGGGCTAATGAAAAACTGTTTTTT. The V call is TRBV14, the J call TRBJ1-4; D ambiguous. This CDR3 has 15 amino acids. Per the germline V gene, CDR1 is SGHDN and CDR2 is FVKESK. V lost 1 base to trimming and J lost 3 bases, with 9 bases between them.